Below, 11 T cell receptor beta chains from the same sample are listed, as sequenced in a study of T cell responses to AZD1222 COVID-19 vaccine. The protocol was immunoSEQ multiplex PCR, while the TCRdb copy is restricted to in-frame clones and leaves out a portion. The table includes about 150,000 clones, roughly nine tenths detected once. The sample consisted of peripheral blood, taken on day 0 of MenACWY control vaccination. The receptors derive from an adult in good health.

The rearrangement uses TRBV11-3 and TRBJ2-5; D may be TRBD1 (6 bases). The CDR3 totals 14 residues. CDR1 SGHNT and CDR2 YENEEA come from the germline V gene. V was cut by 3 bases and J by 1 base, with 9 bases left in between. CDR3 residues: CASSFTDSQETQYF. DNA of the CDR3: TGTGCCAGCAGCTTCACGGACAGCCAAGAGACCCAGTACTTC.

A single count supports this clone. CDR3 sequence: CASSQFLAGEQFF. The CDR3 DNA follows: TGTGCCAGCAGCCAATTTCTAGCGGGGGAGCAGTTCTTC. This chain connects TRBV3-1 (or the pseudogene TRBV3-2) to TRBJ2-1; TRBD2 matches 9 bases. CDR1 and CDR2 from the germline V gene are LGHDT and YNNKEL (reference sequence). The V gene end was trimmed by 2 bases and the J gene end by 10 bases; junction bases not matched to a gene: 3. The CDR3 is made up of 13 amino acids.

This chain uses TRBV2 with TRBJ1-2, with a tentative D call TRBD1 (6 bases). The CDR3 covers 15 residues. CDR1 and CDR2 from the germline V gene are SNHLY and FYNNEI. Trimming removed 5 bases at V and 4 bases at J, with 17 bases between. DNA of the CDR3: TGTGCCAGCAGTCAATCCACAGGGACCTTCTATGGCTACACCTTC. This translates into CASSQSTGTFYGYTF.

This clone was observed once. The CDR3 sequence: CASSIRYSNQPQHF. CDR3 coding DNA: TGTGCCAGTAGTATAAGGTATAGCAATCAGCCCCAGCATTTT. The rearrangement uses TRBV19 and TRBJ1-5; no clear D. Per the germline V gene, CDR1 is LNHDA and CDR2 is SQIVND (reference sequence). The V end lost 2 bases, the J end lost 0 bases, and 5 bases lay between the germline ends. The CDR3 loop spans 14 amino acids.

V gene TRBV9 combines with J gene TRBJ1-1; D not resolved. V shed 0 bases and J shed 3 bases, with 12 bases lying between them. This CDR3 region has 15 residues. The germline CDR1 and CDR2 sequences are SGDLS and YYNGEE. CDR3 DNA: TGTGCCAGCAGCGTAGGGACCGGCCACCACACTGAAGCTTTCTTT. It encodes CASSVGTGHHTEAFF.

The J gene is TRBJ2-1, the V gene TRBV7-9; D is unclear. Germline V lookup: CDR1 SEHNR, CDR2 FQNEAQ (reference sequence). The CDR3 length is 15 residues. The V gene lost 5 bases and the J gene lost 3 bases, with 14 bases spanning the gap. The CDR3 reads CASSPPQWDYNEQFF. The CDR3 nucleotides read TGTGCCAGCAGCCCCCCCCAGTGGGACTACAATGAGCAGTTCTTC.

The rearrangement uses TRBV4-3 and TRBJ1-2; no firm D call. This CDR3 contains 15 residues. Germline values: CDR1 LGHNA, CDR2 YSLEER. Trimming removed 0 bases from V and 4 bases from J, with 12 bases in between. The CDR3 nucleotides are TGCGCCAGCAGCCAAGAGAGGGTTTCGGCCTATGGCTACACCTTC. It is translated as CASSQERVSAYGYTF.

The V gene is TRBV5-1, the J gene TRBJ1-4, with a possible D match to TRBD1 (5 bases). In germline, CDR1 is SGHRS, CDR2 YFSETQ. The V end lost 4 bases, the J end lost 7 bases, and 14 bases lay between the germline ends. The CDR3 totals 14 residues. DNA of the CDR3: TGCGCCAGCAGCGGGGGGGAACAAGGTGAAAAACTGTTTTTT. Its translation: CASSGGEQGEKLFF.

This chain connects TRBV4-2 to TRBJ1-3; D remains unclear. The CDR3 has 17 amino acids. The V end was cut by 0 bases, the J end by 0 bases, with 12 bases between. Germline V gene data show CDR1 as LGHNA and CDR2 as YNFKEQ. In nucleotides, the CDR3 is TGTGCCAGCAGCCAAGATCTAAGGCAGGTCTCTGGAAACACCATATATTTT. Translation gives CASSQDLRQVSGNTIYF.

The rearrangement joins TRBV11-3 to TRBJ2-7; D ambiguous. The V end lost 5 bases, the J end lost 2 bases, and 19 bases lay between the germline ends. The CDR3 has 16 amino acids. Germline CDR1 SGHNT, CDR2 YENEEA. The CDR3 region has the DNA TGTGCCAGCAGCAACCCCACGAAGGGTCGCACCTACGAGCAGTACTTC. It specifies CASSNPTKGRTYEQYF. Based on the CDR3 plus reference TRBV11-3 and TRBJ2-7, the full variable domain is EAGVVQSPRYKIIEKKQPVAFWCNPISGHNTLYWYLQNLGQGPELLIRYENEEAVDDSQLPKDRFSAERLKGVDSTLKIQPAELGDSAVYLCASSNPTKGRTYEQYFGPGTRLTVT.

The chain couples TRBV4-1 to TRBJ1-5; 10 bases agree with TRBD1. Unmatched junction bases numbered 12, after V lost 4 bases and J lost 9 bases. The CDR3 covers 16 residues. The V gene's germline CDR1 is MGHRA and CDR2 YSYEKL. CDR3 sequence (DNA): TGCGCCAGCAGCCCCCGGACAGGGGGGTTTGAAAGGCCCCAGCATTTT. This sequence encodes CASSPRTGGFERPQHF.